This T cell receptor (beta chain) was captured by sequencing in a study of cytomegalovirus exposure and HLA in healthy donors (dated 2017 in TCRdb). Study-level background: In an earlier analysis of around 540 of the donors, 250 to 350 Gb of sequence data and about 110 million unique TCR beta sequences from approximately 180 million T cells were reported. Donor age, sex, ethnicity and CMV serostatus were compiled together with the repertoire data. Every discovery cohort repertoire had been produced on one sequencing platform. In the later analysis, no new phenotypic data were used to find candidate immune exposures; instead, reliance was placed on TCR beta sequences and their occurrence across donors. Typing coverage differed by locus: A, B, C, DRB1 and DQB1 were typed in about 629-640 donors, DQA1 in about 510, DPA1 in around 600, and DPB1 in just under 490. Across roughly 420 genotyped donors of the cohort, an average of about 240,000 unique TCR beta nucleotide sequences per donor were sequenced, and roughly a sixth of those sequences were non-productive. A later analysis re-analyzed previously published TCR beta repertoires from several hundred donors and added high-resolution HLA genotyping to study TCR occurrence patterns. The study was designed to test whether signatures of past pathogen exposure could be identified by cataloging public T cell receptors. The genetic ancestry cluster associated with self-reported Caucasian donors included around 76% of the roughly 390 genotyped donors. To predict cytomegalovirus infection status, the study brought together high-throughput TCR immunosequencing, statistical association of individual TCRs with disease status, and machine learning. An earlier analysis of nearly 600 of the donors applied high-throughput TCR beta sequencing to assess whether each TCR beta V gene segment acted as functional or pseudogenic. A later genetic analysis used genome-wide SNP genotypes for about 60% of the 666 donors, treating that subset as a discovery cohort. HLA typing included class I and class II loci at four-digit resolution. About 300 gigabases of sequencing data and tens of millions of unique TCR sequences were included in an early release covering 500 to 750 HLA-typed donors. Using immunosequencing, the study profiled T cell repertoires from 666 subjects and related those repertoires to cytomegalovirus serostatus. Four or five DR-DQ haplotypes were handled as single units for association and clustering because linkage in the cohort was strong. A separate validation cohort of 100 to 150 different subjects was used in addition to the approximately 670-subject first cohort.

The cohort consisted of approximately 670 healthy bone marrow donors. At the time of sampling, every cohort member was nominally healthy, though immune exposures that went unrecorded were likely present. The donor was CMV seronegative and belonged to the group of 352 seronegative cohort members. A peripheral blood sample was provided by each donor, and peripheral blood mononuclear cells were used for TCR beta sequencing. Genomic DNA was extracted from the blood cell samples with the Qiagen DNeasy Blood Extraction Kit. Library preparation employed the immunoSEQ multiplex PCR assay. For the multiplex PCR, a mixture combining 60 forward primers for TCR Vbeta segments and 13 reverse primers for TCR Jbeta segments was used. A multiplex PCR assay on genomic DNA amplified the CDR3 region of rearranged TCR beta genes. On the Illumina HiSeq System, the amplified TCR beta libraries were sequenced as 87-base-pair reads. The authors' pipeline ran thus. A later analysis tallied approximately 87 million unique TCR beta chains across the 666 repertoires, and approximately 12 million of those chains were shared by two or more donors. To remove PCR and sequencing errors, raw reads were error-corrected and collapsed into unique sequences using a nearest-neighbor algorithm that merged closely related sequences. To assign V, D and J gene segments, CDR3 sequences were aligned to IMGT reference sequences. Each retained sequence needed at least a six-nucleotide match to both a V gene segment and a J gene segment. Rearrangements were classified as productive when the CDR3 lacked stop codons and remained in frame with V and J, and all other rearrangements were classified as non-productive. CDR3 was defined according to IMGT convention as the region running from the second conserved V-encoded cysteine to the conserved J-encoded phenylalanine. In an earlier analysis of just under 600 of the donors, sequences lacking an unambiguous match to a single V gene segment were excluded. In an earlier analysis of approximately 500 of the donors, a V segment was called functional when productive rearrangements were above 56.7%, and segregating when the standard deviation between donors exceeded 5%. To diagnose cytomegalovirus status from the catalog of TCR beta chain sequences, a statistical classification framework was built. V and J gene assignment, in a later analysis, came from comparing TCR nucleotide sequences with IMGT/GENE-DB human TR gene sequences. Using the TCRdist pipeline, a later analysis assigned CDR3 sequences along with most-parsimonious VDJ recombination scenarios. In a later analysis, each TCR beta chain was defined by its CDR3 amino acid sequence together with its V-gene family, and reads without a unique V-gene family were excluded. In a later analysis, approximately 590 highly shared, low-generation-probability nucleotide sequences were removed to address suspected cross-contamination and a sequencing artifact. In a later analysis, a clonal expansion index was calculated for each public chain from normalized within-repertoire ranks of inferred template counts. A later analysis computed generation probabilities with a VDJ recombination model fitted to out-of-frame rearrangements, and checked the results against IGoR. A later analysis scored TCR-TCR, TCR-HLA and TCR-CMV co-occurrence with hypergeometric tests, applying a repertoire-size bias correction to TCR pairs. A later analysis estimated false discovery rates by permuting HLA or CMV assignments 20 times. In a later analysis, co-occurring TCRs were grouped with DBSCAN, and TCRdist sequence similarity was added when clustering was performed within HLA-allele-positive subsets. For co-occurrence clustering, repertoires with fewer than 30,000 or more than 120,000 public chains were excluded, along with roughly 5 repertoires with anomalous nucleotide sharing. This immuneACCESS table, as held by TCRdb, lists in-frame sequences with V and J called but not all clones. Of the missing ones, under half trace to an unresolved V gene in checked studies; the others have no known cause. V, J and clone size reflect that table, while D and trimming were determined from the DNA. The sample table records some 140,000 clones; around three quarters of these occur just once. Approximately 1% of the sample is in the top ten clones.

Regarding this clone: No antigen is known for it. The record has no base qualities; no much larger clone is one base away.

Points the paper makes about the study in general: In a later analysis, HLA-associated TCR beta chains showed more clonal expansion and lower generation probabilities than non-associated chains that were equally common. In a later analysis, TCR association rates were found to vary across HLA loci, with the most associated TCRs seen for DRB1 alleles and the fewest for HLA-C alleles. In a later genetic analysis, fewer N-insertions in productive TCRs were reported among donors in an Asian-associated ancestry cluster than the approximately 670-donor mean. In an earlier analysis of some 500 of the donors, most TCR beta V segments were observed in productive rearrangements about 90% or about 30% of the time, broadly matching IMGT annotations. The earlier analysis of 587 of the donors excluded some 16 rarely observed V segments, including chromosome 9 orphons, because counts were too low. It was suggested by the authors that the approach could potentially be generalized to other disease states and immunological phenotypes. In a later genetic analysis, a missense DCLRE1C variant was associated with V-gene and J-gene trimming of TCR beta chains, and the association was replicated in an independent cohort. The classifier was reported to diagnose cytomegalovirus status with high specificity and sensitivity in both the original and validation cohorts. A cluster of highly shared sequence variants was judged likely to be a technical artifact of the sequencing pipeline. Specific HLA alleles were associated with 15,000 to 20,000 TCR beta sequences at a false discovery rate of 0.05 in a later analysis. The study gave a list of about 170 TCR beta chains associated with cytomegalovirus. The only immune exposure information available for the cohort was CMV serostatus. HLA typing was unavailable for some donors at each locus, so association tests used only the typed subset. The presence/absence analyses assumed that sequencing depth was roughly uniform across donors, and that assumption may not be true. In a later analysis, several top co-occurrence clusters were reported to appear linked to parvovirus B19, influenza, CMV and Epstein-Barr virus. Correlated functional status among segregating V segments might be attributable to linkage disequilibrium, but an unknown experimental factor could not be ruled out. A later analysis found that most CMV-associated TCR beta chains appeared HLA-restricted, with HLA associations seemingly driven largely by CMV exposure. Some IMGT-functional V segments, including TRBV6-2 and TRBV6-3, could not be distinguished by the 87-base-pair reads and were therefore excluded. Across donors, most TCR sequences were observed very rarely, whereas some public TCRs were present in many individuals. Strong co-occurrence of HLA alleles, especially DR and DQ, made assigning TCR associations to individual alleles difficult. The cohort was sequenced for TCR beta chains only, and without alpha or paired-chain data the features that could be detected were limited. In vitro tests confirmed that a few of the cytomegalovirus-associated TCR beta chains recognize cytomegalovirus antigens. A further reported finding was that TCR beta sequences accurately predicted the HLA-A and HLA-B alleles for most subjects in the first cohort.

V is reduced by 4 bases and J by 3 bases, leaving a spacing of 15 bases between them. CDR1 is given as KGHSY and CDR2 as FQNENV, both from the germline V gene. The CDR3, cysteine through phenylalanine, is 15 amino acids long. The kept DNA is CDR3 alone, 45 bases in frame from the first base. The chain is made from TRBV16 and TRBJ1-2, with the D gene not clear enough to name. This sequence originates from a man aged 18 to 30 in good health and CMV-seronegative. Specimen: PBMCs. In nucleotide form, the sequence is TGTGCCAGCAGCCCACCCTTACTCCGGGACTATGGCTACACCTTC. Its protein product is CASSPPLLRDYGYTF. Supplemented by the reference TRBV16 and TRBJ1-2 proteins around the CDR3, the complete variable domain is GEEVAQTPKHLVRGEGQKAKLYCAPIKGHSYVFWYQQVLKNEFKFLISFQNENVFDETGMPKERFSAKCLPNSPCSLEIQATKLEDSAVYFCASSPPLLRDYGYTFGSGTRLTVV.